This is a list of T cell receptor beta chains from one sample in a study of T cells in localized non-small cell lung cancer. Profiled with immunoSEQ multiplex PCR; TCRdb holds only in-frame clones, not every one. The repertoire holds more than 1,500 clones, with roughly a quarter as singletons. Here the sequenced sample was lung tumor tissue, taken before any cancer treatment. The source of these receptors is a female donor older than 55 with stage II lung adenocarcinoma. Both conserved end residues are trimmed from each CDR3. Each record gives: V gene, J gene, CDR3 protein.

TRBV7-6	TRBJ1-4	ASSQGRRQGGEKLF
TRBV7-2	TRBJ1-1	ASSSDRNTEAF
TRBV29-1	TRBJ1-1	SVVGVADTEAF
TRBV9	TRBJ1-3	ASSVAGGLSGNTIY
TRBV28	TRBJ1-5	ASSFVEGGVLNQPQH
TRBV18	TRBJ2-1	ASSLSFALDNEQF
TRBV18	TRBJ1-5	ASSPGMGAGQPQH
TRBV11-3	TRBJ1-4	ASSRGGTDEKLF
TRBV9	TRBJ2-7	ASSVGPGGYYEQY
TRBV5-1	TRBJ2-1	ASSLIGGSPNEQF
TRBV6-8	TRBJ1-1	AISGVSGWNTEAF
TRBV9	TRBJ2-3	ASSDGVSTDTQY
TRBV11-3	TRBJ1-1	ASSRSGTVNTEAF
TRBV9	TRBJ1-4	ASSLMGVSNEKLF
TRBV11-3	TRBJ2-7	ASSSSGTGAYEQY
TRBV6-8	TRBJ2-7	ASSYSVGGSYEQY
TRBV6-8	TRBJ2-7	ASRPSWAPPYYEQY
TRBV29-1	TRBJ2-1	SVGRQPSSYNEQF
TRBV18	TRBJ1-4	ASSPLGSGKLF
TRBV29-1	TRBJ2-7	SVTGHISGYEQY
TRBV6-8	TRBJ2-3	ASSYPLPGQGKDTQY
TRBV11-3	TRBJ2-7	ASSLGVGRSPYEQY
TRBV11-3	TRBJ1-1	ASSKDRGANTEAF
TRBV9	TRBJ2-1	ASSTGTSNGEQF
TRBV11-3	TRBJ1-2	ASSLVIGWNYGYT
TRBV6-8	TRBJ1-3	ASSPIWGQTSGNTIY
TRBV15	TRBJ2-1	ATSRVRRLAGYNEQF
TRBV14	TRBJ2-7	ASAVGHFTQQY
TRBV6-8	TRBJ1-5	ASSATGERGQPQH
TRBV19	TRBJ1-2	ASSYGPDDYGYT
TRBV6-8	TRBJ1-1	ASSPSWTAEAF
TRBV5-1	TRBJ1-2	ASSLGQGKGGYT
TRBV10-3	TRBJ2-5	ATGLAGVGETQY
TRBV16	TRBJ1-1	ASSPLLNTEAF
TRBV15	TRBJ1-2	ATSREGSKGGYT
TRBV19	TRBJ2-1	ASSADSWGTSPSKYNEQF
TRBV9	TRBJ1-1	ASSEANTEAF
TRBV6-8	TRBJ2-3	ASSPSSLGLGTDTQY
TRBV6-8	TRBJ2-5	ASSYDSVVTGY
TRBV9	TRBJ2-2	ASSVAWGIGELF
TRBV28	TRBJ1-2	ASNNRGRGYT
TRBV16	TRBJ2-3	ASSQSLVLGQGTDTQY
TRBV6-8	TRBJ1-1	ASRPSGGHIEAF
TRBV30	TRBJ2-7	AWSGGKTYEQY
TRBV23-1	TRBJ2-5	ASSWTGANAQY
TRBV11-3	TRBJ2-1	ASSFGGSSGEQF
TRBV19	TRBJ1-1	ASSIGHMNTEAF
TRBV11-3	TRBJ2-1	ASSLGGQGVNEQF
TRBV6-8	TRBJ2-1	AGGRDSYNEQF
TRBV19	TRBJ1-2	ASSRDNNYGYT
TRBV29-1	TRBJ1-1	SVGTANTEAF
TRBV6-8	TRBJ1-1	ASRSHLDSLNTEAF
TRBV11-3	TRBJ1-1	ASSLGQLNTEAF